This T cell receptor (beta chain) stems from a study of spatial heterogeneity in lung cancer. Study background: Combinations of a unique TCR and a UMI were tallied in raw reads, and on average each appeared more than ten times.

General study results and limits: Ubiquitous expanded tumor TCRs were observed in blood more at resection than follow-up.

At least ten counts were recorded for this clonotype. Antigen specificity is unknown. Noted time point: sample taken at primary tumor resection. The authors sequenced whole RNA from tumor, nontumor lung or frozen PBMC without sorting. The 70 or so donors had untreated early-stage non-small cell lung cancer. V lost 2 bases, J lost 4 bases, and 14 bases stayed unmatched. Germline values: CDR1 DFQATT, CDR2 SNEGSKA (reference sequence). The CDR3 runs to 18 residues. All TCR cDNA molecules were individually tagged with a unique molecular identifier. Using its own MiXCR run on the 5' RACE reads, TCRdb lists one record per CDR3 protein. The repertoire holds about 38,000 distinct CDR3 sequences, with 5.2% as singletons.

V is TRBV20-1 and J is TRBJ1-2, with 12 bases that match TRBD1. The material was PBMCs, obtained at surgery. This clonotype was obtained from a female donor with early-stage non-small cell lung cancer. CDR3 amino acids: CSARPGLRGQGAGYGYTF. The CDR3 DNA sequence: TGCAGTGCTAGACCCGGATTAAGGGGACAGGGGGCGGGCTATGGCTACACCTTC.